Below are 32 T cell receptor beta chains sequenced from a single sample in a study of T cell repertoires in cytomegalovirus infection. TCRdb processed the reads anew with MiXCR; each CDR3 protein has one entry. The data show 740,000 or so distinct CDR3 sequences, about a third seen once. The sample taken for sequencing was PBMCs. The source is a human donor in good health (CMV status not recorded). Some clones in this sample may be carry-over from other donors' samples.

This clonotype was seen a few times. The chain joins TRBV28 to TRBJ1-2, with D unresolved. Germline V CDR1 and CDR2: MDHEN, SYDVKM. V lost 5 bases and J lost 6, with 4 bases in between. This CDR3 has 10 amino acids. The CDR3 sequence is CASSRNGYTF. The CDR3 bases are TGTGCCAGCAGTCGGAATGGCTACACCTTC.

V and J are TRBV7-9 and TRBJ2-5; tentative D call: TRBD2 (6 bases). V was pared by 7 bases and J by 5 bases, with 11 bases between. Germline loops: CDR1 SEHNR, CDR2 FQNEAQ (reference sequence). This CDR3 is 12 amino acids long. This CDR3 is CASTSREETQYF. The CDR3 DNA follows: TGTGCCAGCACCTCCCGGGAGGAGACCCAGTACTTC.

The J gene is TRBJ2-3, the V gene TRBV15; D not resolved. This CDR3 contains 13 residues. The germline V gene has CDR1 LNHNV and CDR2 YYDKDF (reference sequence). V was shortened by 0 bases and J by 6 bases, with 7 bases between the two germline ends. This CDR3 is CATSRELMDTQYF. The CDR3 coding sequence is TGTGCCACCAGCAGAGAACTGATGGATACGCAGTATTTT.

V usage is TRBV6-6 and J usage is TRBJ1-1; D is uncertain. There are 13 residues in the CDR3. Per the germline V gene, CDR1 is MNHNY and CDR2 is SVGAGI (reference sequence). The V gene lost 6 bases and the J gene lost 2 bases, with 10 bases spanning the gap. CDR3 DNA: TGTGCCAGCAGCATAAACAGAAACACTGAAGCTTTCTTT. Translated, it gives CASSINRNTEAFF.

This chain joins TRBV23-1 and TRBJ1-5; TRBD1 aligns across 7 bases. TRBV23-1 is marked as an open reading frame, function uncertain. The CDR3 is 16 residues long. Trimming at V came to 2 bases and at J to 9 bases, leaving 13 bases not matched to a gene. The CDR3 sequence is CASSQAGQWRHGPQHF. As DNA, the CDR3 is TGCGCCAGCAGTCAAGCGGGACAGTGGAGGCATGGGCCCCAGCATTTT.

The CDR3 sequence: CASSGDHGEQFF. The CDR3 nucleotides read TGTGCTTCATCAGGGGATCACGGTGAGCAGTTCTTC. The V gene is TRBV12-5, the J gene TRBJ2-1, with a tentative D call TRBD1 (6 bases). V was shortened by 11 bases and J by 9 bases, with 17 bases between the two germline ends. The CDR3 extends over 12 amino acids. Germline CDR1 and CDR2: LGHNT and FRNRAP. The entire variable domain, with the rest obtained from reference TRBV12-5 and TRBJ2-1, is as follows: DARVTQTPRHKVTEMGQEVTMRCQPILGHNTVFWYRQTMMQGLELLAYFRNRAPLDDSGMPKDRFSAEMPDATLATLKIQPSEPRDSAVYFCASSGDHGEQFFGPGTRLTVL.

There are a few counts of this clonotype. The DNA of the CDR3 is TGCAGTGCTAGAGATCCAGGGGCGGGGTTGGATGGCTACACCTTC. Protein product: CSARDPGAGLDGYTF. The genes are TRBV20-1 and TRBJ1-2; D may be TRBD1 (6 bases). From germline, CDR1 is DFQATT and CDR2 SNEGSKA (reference sequence). The CDR3 is 15 residues long. V was trimmed by 0 bases and J by 6 bases, leaving 17 bases between them.

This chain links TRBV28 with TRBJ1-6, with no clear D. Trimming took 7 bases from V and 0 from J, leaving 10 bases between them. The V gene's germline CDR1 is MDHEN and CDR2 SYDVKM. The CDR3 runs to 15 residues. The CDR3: CASMYGSSYNSPLHF. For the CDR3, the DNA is TGTGCCAGCATGTACGGGAGCTCCTATAATTCACCCCTCCACTTT.

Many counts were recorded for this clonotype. CDR3 DNA: TGTGCCAGCAGTTCTAGAACTTGGGATACGCAGTATTTT. Encoded protein: CASSSRTWDTQYF. The V and J genes are TRBV7-6 and TRBJ2-3, with D uncertain. The CDR3 has 13 residues. The V gene lost 6 bases and the J gene lost 6 bases, with 13 bases spanning the gap. Per the germline V gene, CDR1 is SGHVS and CDR2 is FNYEAQ. Full variable domain (remainder filled in from reference TRBV7-6 and TRBJ2-3): GAGVSQSPRYKVTKRGQDVALRCDPISGHVSLYWYRQALGQGPEFLTYFNYEAQQDKSGLPNDRFSAERPEGSISTLTIQRTEQRDSAMYRCASSSRTWDTQYFGPGTRLTVL.

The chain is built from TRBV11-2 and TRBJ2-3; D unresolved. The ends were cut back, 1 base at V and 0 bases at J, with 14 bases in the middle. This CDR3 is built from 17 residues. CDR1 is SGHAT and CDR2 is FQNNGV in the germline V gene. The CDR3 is CASSLGRGGYSTDTQYF. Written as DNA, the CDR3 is TGTGCCAGCAGCTTAGGTAGAGGCGGCTACAGCACAGATACGCAGTATTTT. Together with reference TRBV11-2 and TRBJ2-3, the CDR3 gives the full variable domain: EAGVAQSPRYKIIEKRQSVAFWCNPISGHATLYWYQQILGQGPKLLIQFQNNGVVDDSQLPKDRFSAERLKGVDSTLKIQPAKLEDSAVYLCASSLGRGGYSTDTQYFGPGTRLTVL.

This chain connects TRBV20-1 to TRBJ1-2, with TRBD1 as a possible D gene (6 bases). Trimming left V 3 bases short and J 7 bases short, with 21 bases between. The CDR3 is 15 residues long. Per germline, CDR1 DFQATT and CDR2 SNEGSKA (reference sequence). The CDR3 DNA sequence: TGCAGTGCTAGCCTCAACCAAAACAGGGTTGGTGGCTACACCTTC. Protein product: CSASLNQNRVGGYTF.

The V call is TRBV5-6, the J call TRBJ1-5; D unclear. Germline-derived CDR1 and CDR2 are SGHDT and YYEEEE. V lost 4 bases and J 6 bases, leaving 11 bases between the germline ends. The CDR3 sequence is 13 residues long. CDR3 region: CASSSRSSQPQHF. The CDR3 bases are TGTGCCAGCAGCAGTCGGAGTTCTCAGCCCCAGCATTTT.

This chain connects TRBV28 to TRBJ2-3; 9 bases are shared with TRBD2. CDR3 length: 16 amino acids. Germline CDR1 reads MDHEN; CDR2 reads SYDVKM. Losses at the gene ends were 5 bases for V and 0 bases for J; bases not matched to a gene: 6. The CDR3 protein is CASSLQRGASTDTQYF. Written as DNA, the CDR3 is TGTGCCAGCAGTCTACAGCGGGGGGCTAGCACAGATACGCAGTATTTT.

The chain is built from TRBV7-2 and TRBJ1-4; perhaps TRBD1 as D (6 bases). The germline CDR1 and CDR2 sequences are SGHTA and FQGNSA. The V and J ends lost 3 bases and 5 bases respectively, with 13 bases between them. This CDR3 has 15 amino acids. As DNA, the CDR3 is TGTGCCAGCAGCTTCGGACAGACTCCGAATGAAAAACTGTTTTTT. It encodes CASSFGQTPNEKLFF.

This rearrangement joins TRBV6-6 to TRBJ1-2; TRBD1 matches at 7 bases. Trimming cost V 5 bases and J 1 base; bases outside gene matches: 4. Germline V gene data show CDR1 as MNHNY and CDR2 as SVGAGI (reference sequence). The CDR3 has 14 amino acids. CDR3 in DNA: TGTGCCAGCAGTAATCGGGACAGTAACTATGGCTACACCTTC. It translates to CASSNRDSNYGYTF.

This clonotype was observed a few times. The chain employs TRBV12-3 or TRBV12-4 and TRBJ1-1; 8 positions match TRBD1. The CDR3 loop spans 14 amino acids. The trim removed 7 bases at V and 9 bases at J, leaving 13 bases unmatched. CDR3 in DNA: TGTGCCAGCACGGTTACAGGGGGGACTACTCAAGCTTTCTTT. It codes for CASTVTGGTTQAFF.

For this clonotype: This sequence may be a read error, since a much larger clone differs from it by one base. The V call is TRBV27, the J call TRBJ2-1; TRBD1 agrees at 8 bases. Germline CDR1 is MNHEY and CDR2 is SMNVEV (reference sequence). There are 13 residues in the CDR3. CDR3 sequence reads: CASGQGSYNERFF. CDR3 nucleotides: TGTGCCAGCGGACAGGGCTCCTACAATGAGCGGTTCTTC.

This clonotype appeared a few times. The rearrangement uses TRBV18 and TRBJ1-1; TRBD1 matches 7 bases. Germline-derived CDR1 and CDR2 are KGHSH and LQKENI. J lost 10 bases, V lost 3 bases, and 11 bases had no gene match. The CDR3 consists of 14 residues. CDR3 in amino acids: CASSPPSMGQRAFF. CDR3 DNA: TGTGCCAGCTCACCCCCTAGTATGGGACAGAGAGCTTTCTTT. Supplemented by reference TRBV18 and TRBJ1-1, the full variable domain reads NAGVMQNPRHLVRRRGQEARLRCSPMKGHSHVYWYRQLPEEGLKFMVYLQKENIIDESGMPKERFSAEFPKEGPSILRIQQVVRGDSAAYFCASSPPSMGQRAFFGQGTRLTVV.

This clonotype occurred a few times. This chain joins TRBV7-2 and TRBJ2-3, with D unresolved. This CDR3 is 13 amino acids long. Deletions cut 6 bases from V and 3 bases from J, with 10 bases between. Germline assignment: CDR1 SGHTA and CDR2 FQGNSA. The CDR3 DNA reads TGTGCCAGCAGGCTACGGGTAACAGATACGCAGTATTTT. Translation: CASRLRVTDTQYF.

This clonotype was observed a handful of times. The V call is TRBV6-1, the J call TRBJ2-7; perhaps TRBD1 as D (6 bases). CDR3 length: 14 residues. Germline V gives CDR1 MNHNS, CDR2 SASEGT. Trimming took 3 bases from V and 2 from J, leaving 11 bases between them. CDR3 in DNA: TGTGCCAGCAGTGAGACAGGTGCTCCCTACGAGCAGTACTTC. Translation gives CASSETGAPYEQYF.

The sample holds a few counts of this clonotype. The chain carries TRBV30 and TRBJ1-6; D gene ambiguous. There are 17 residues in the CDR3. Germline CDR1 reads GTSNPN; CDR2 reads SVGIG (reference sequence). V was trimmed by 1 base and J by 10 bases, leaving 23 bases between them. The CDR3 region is CAWSAGRMVQQRSPLHF. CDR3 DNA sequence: TGTGCCTGGAGTGCCGGTAGGATGGTTCAACAACGATCACCCCTCCACTTT.

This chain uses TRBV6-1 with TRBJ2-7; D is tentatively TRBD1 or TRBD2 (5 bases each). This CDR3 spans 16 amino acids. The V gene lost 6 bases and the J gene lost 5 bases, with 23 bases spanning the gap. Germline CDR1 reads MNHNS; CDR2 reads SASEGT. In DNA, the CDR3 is TGTGCCAGCAGGAGGGGCCGTGGCAGGGTTGGCGACGAGCAGTACTTC. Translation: CASRRGRGRVGDEQYF.

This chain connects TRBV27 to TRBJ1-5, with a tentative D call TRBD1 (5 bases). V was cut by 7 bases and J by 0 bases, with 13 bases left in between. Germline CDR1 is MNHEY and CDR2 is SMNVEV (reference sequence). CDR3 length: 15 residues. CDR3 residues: CASMGGRGSNQPQHF. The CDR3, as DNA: TGTGCCAGCATGGGGGGAAGAGGTAGCAATCAGCCCCAGCATTTT.

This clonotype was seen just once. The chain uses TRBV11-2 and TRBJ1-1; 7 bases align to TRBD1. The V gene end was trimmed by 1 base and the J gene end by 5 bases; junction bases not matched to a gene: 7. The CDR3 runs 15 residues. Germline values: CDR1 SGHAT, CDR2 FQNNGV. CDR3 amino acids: CASSLVRGRMTEAFF. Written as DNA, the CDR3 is TGTGCCAGCAGCTTAGTTAGGGGGCGGATGACTGAAGCTTTCTTT.

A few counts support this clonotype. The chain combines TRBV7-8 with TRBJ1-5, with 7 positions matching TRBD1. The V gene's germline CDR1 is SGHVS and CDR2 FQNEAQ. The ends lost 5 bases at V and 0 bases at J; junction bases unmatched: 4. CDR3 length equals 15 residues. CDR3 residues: CASSQGQYSNQPQHF. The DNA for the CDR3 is TGTGCCAGCAGCCAGGGACAGTATAGCAATCAGCCCCAGCATTTT.

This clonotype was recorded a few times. The CDR3 loop reads CASSLWTSGEDTQYF. As DNA, the CDR3 is TGTGCCAGCAGCTTGTGGACTAGCGGGGAAGATACGCAGTATTTT. The gene calls are TRBV5-6 and TRBJ2-3, with 12 nucleotides matching TRBD2. The ends lost 1 base at V and 5 bases at J; junction bases unmatched: 2. The CDR3 contains 15 residues. Germline CDR1 and CDR2: SGHDT and YYEEEE.

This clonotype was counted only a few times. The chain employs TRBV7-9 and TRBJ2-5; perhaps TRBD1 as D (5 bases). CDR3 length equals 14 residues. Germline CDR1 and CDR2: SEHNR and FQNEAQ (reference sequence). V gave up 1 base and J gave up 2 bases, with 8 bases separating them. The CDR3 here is CASSLDPGQETQYF. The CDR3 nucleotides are TGTGCCAGCAGCTTAGACCCAGGGCAAGAGACCCAGTACTTC.

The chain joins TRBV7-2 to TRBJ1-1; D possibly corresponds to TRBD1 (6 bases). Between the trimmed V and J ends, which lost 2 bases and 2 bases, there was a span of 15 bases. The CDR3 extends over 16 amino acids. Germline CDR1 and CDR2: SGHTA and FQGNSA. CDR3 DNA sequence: TGTGCCAGCAGCTTAATGGGTGGGGGCGGTAACACTGAAGCTTTCTTT. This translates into CASSLMGGGGNTEAFF.

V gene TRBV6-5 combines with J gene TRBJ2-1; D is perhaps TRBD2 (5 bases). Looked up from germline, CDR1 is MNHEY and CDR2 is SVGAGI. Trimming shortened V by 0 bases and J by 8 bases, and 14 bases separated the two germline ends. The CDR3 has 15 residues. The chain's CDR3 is CASSYSRADGDEQFF. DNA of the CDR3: TGTGCCAGCAGTTACTCGAGGGCGGATGGCGATGAGCAGTTCTTC.

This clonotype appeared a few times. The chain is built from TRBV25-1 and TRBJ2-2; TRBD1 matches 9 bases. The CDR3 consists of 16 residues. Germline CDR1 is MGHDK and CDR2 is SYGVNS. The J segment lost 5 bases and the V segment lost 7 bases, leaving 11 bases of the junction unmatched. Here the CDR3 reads CASTSTGTGMTGELFF. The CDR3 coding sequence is TGTGCCAGCACCTCCACCGGGACAGGGATGACCGGGGAGCTGTTTTTT.

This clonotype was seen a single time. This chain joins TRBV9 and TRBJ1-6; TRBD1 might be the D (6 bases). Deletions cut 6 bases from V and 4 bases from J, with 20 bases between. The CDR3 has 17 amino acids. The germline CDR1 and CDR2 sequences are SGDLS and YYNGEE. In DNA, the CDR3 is TGTGCCAGCAACTCTCCTGTCGGCGGGACATATAATTCACCCCTCCACTTT. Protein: CASNSPVGGTYNSPLHF.

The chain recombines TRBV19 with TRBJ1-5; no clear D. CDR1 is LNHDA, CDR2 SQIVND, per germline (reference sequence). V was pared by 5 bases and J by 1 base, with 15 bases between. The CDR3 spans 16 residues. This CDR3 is CASSPSMDGSNQPQHF. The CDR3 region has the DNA TGTGCCAGTAGTCCATCTATGGACGGGAGCAATCAGCCCCAGCATTTT.